These 26 T cell receptor beta chains came from one sample sequenced in a study of spatial heterogeneity in lung cancer. Time point given: sample taken at primary tumor resection. Whole RNA, which was extracted from tumor, nontumor lung tissue or frozen PBMC, was sequenced without any cell sorting. TCRdb analysed the 5' RACE reads with MiXCR anew, one entry per CDR3 protein. The sample lists roughly 50,000 distinct CDR3 sequences; about 7.4% were seen once. Material: PBMCs, obtained at surgery. The receptors derive from a female donor with early-stage non-small cell lung cancer.

This clonotype was seen repeatedly, ten times or more. The J gene is TRBJ1-1, the V gene TRBV5-1; D is ambiguous. The V gene's germline CDR1 is SGHRS and CDR2 YFSETQ. Trimming left V 0 bases short and J 4 bases short, with 7 bases between. The CDR3 has 13 amino acids. Written as DNA, the CDR3 is TGCGCCAGCAGCTTGGCTGGGTTCACTGAAGCTTTCTTT. As protein: CASSLAGFTEAFF.

This clonotype has a count of ten or more. V and J are TRBV7-2 and TRBJ2-2; 8 bases match TRBD1. The V segment lost 4 bases and the J segment 6 bases; nucleotides outside the gene matches: 7. CDR1 is SGHTA and CDR2 is FQGNSA in the germline V gene. This CDR3 has 15 residues. Written as DNA, the CDR3 is TGTGCCAGCAGCTCTCAGGGGGCGGAGGCCGGGGAGCTGTTTTTT. Translated: CASSSQGAEAGELFF.

This rearrangement joins TRBV7-2 to TRBJ2-7; 12 bases align to TRBD2. Per germline, CDR1 SGHTA and CDR2 FQGNSA. With 5 bases clipped from V and 6 bases from J, the junction kept 5 bases outside the gene matches. The CDR3 runs 14 residues. The CDR3 sequence: CASSTGLAGLEQYF. The CDR3 coding sequence is TGTGCCAGCAGCACAGGACTAGCGGGGCTCGAGCAGTACTTC.

This clonotype was counted ten times or more. V usage is TRBV28 and J usage is TRBJ2-7; 8 nucleotides align to TRBD1. CDR3 size: 18 residues. V lost 3 bases, J lost 3 bases, and 16 bases stayed unmatched. Germline V gene data show CDR1 as MDHEN and CDR2 as SYDVKM. The CDR3 is CASSFMSLGQGWIYEQYF. CDR3 in DNA: TGTGCCAGCAGTTTTATGTCCCTCGGACAGGGTTGGATCTACGAGCAGTACTTC. The entire variable domain, with the rest obtained from reference TRBV28 and TRBJ2-7, is as follows: DVKVTQSSRYLVKRTGEKVFLECVQDMDHENMFWYRQDPGLGLRLIYFSYDVKMKEKGDIPEGYSVSREKKERFSLILESASTNQTSMYLCASSFMSLGQGWIYEQYFGPGTRLTVT.

This clonotype was counted only a few times. The rearrangement uses TRBV2 and TRBJ1-4; unclear D gene. The CDR3 consists of 13 residues. V lost 6 bases to trimming and J lost 8 bases, with 13 bases between them. Germline V lookup: CDR1 SNHLY, CDR2 FYNNEI. The CDR3 DNA sequence: TGTGCCAGCAGGGGGTTAGTCGGCGAAAAACTGTTTTTT. It specifies CASRGLVGEKLFF.

This clonotype was counted ten times or more. The chain links TRBV20-1 to TRBJ1-6; D unclear. V was pared by 6 bases and J by 0 bases, with 15 bases between. Germline CDR1 and CDR2: DFQATT and SNEGSKA (reference sequence). The length of the CDR3 is 16 residues. This chain's CDR3 is CSAPLAGSSYNSPLHF. CDR3 bases: TGCAGTGCCCCTCTTGCGGGAAGCTCCTATAATTCACCCCTCCACTTT.

The genes are TRBV7-9 and TRBJ1-5, with 7 positions matching TRBD1. Germline values: CDR1 SEHNR, CDR2 FQNEAQ (reference sequence). Trimming at V came to 4 bases and at J to 0 bases, leaving 12 bases not matched to a gene. This CDR3 contains 18 residues. CDR3 coding DNA: TGTGCCAGCAGCTCAACCCTTGGGGACAGTTATAGCAATCAGCCCCAGCATTTT. Translation: CASSSTLGDSYSNQPQHF. Combining the CDR3 with reference TRBV7-9 and TRBJ1-5 gives the whole variable domain DTGVSQNPRHKITKRGQNVTFRCDPISEHNRLYWYRQTLGQGPEFLTYFQNEAQLEKSRLLSDRFSAERPKGSFSTLEIQRTEQGDSAMYLCASSSTLGDSYSNQPQHFGDGTRLSIL.

The chain links TRBV10-3 to TRBJ1-5, with 7 bases that match TRBD1. The V segment lost 2 bases and the J segment 6 bases; nucleotides outside the gene matches: 4. Germline V lookup: CDR1 ENHRY, CDR2 SYGVKD. The CDR3 has 14 residues. The CDR3 DNA reads TGTGCCATCAGTGAGGACAGGGTCGGTCAGCCCCAGCATTTT. It yields the protein CAISEDRVGQPQHF.

This clonotype was seen only a few times. The J gene is TRBJ2-1, the V gene TRBV27; 12 nucleotides align to TRBD2. The length of the CDR3 is 16 residues. V lost 2 bases, J lost 3 bases, and 2 bases stayed unmatched. CDR1 and CDR2 from the germline V gene are MNHEY and SMNVEV (reference sequence). In nucleotides, the CDR3 is TGTGCCAGCAGTTTACAACTAGCGGGGGGCTACAATGAGCAGTTCTTC. It codes for CASSLQLAGGYNEQFF.

Only a few counts were recorded for this clonotype. The chain uses TRBV7-2 and TRBJ2-7; 10 bases map to TRBD2. V lost 1 base and J lost 2; bases outside the gene matches: 5. Germline assignment: CDR1 SGHTA and CDR2 FQGNSA. CDR3 length: 16 amino acids. CDR3 DNA sequence: TGTGCCAGCAGCTTAGTTTCTAGCGGGGGCACCTACGAGCAGTACTTC. It translates to CASSLVSSGGTYEQYF. Using reference TRBV7-2 and TRBJ2-7 for the parts outside the CDR3, the full variable domain is GAGVSQSPSNKVTEKGKDVELRCDPISGHTALYWYRQSLGQGLEFLIYFQGNSAPDKSGLPSDRFSAERTGGSVSTLTIQRTQQEDSAVYLCASSLVSSGGTYEQYFGPGTRLTVT.

This clonotype was found many times. V gene TRBV14 combines with J gene TRBJ2-5; D might be TRBD2 (5 bases). The CDR3 covers 16 residues. Germline V lookup: CDR1 SGHDN, CDR2 FVKESK. Trimming took off 0 bases at V and 5 bases at J, with 16 bases between the two ends. The CDR3 DNA is TGTGCCAGCAGCCAAGAACTCGGAGGATTAGGGGAGACCCAGTACTTC. This translates into CASSQELGGLGETQYF.

The table lists this clonotype with many counts. J is TRBJ2-3 and V is TRBV7-9, with 8 bases matching TRBD1. Germline CDR1 reads SEHNR; CDR2 reads FQNEAQ (reference sequence). This CDR3 contains 16 residues. The V and J ends lost 4 bases and 3 bases, in that order; junction bases with no gene match: 9. CDR3 loop: CASSSAPTGGTDTQYF. The DNA of the CDR3 is TGTGCCAGCAGCTCCGCTCCCACAGGGGGAACAGATACGCAGTATTTT.

This clonotype is medium-sized (0.01 to 0.1%). The J gene is TRBJ2-7, the V gene TRBV5-1, with 8 bases that match TRBD1. CDR3 length: 14 residues. Looked up from germline, CDR1 is SGHRS and CDR2 is YFSETQ. The ends lost 3 bases at V and 1 base at J; junction bases unmatched: 3. CDR3 amino acids: CASSWDRPSYEQYF. The CDR3 DNA reads TGCGCCAGCAGCTGGGACAGGCCGTCCTACGAGCAGTACTTC.

This clonotype was observed at least ten times. The V call is TRBV5-1, the J call TRBJ1-1; no reliable D call. This CDR3 has 13 residues. Germline CDR1 SGHRS, CDR2 YFSETQ. Trimming removed 3 bases at V and 4 bases at J, with 10 bases between. The CDR3 spells CASSSEPVTEAFF. In DNA, the CDR3 is TGCGCCAGCAGCTCGGAGCCTGTCACTGAAGCTTTCTTT.

At least ten counts were recorded for this clonotype. The chain recombines TRBV5-1 with TRBJ2-7; D call uncertain. The CDR3 contains 13 residues. The germline CDR1 and CDR2 sequences are SGHRS and YFSETQ. The V end was cut by 0 bases, the J end by 0 bases, with 4 bases between. The CDR3 DNA reads as TGCGCCAGCAGCTTGGGAGTCTCCTACGAGCAGTACTTC. Translating gives CASSLGVSYEQYF.

The chain has TRBV29-1 and TRBJ2-7; the D gene is possibly TRBD2 (6 bases). CDR3 length: 13 amino acids. Trimming left V 2 bases short and J 6 bases short, with 14 bases between. From germline, CDR1 is SQVTM and CDR2 ANQGSEA. The CDR3 spells CSVELVFGGEQYF. CDR3 DNA: TGCAGCGTTGAATTGGTCTTCGGGGGCGAGCAGTACTTC.

This clonotype has just a few counts. J is TRBJ1-4 and V is TRBV20-1, with 8 bases aligning to TRBD1. Germline CDR1 reads DFQATT; CDR2 reads SNEGSKA (reference sequence). Trimming removed 4 bases from V and 8 bases from J; junction bases left unmatched: 6. CDR3 length: 13 residues. The DNA for the CDR3 is TGCAGTGCTAAAGACAGGGGTTGGGAAAAACTGTTTTTT. This encodes CSAKDRGWEKLFF.

This clonotype was seen repeatedly, ten times or more. The chain links TRBV7-8 to TRBJ2-3; D is possibly TRBD1 (6 bases). CDR3 length: 16 amino acids. V lost 1 base, J lost 5 bases, and 16 bases lay in between. Germline lookup yields CDR1 SGHVS and CDR2 FQNEAQ. The CDR3 DNA reads as TGTGCCAGCAGCTTAGTCGCGGCAGGGGAACTAGATACGCAGTATTTT. Translating it yields CASSLVAAGELDTQYF.

The chain has TRBV6-5 and TRBJ1-6; 7 bases align to TRBD1. V lost 6 bases and J lost 0; bases outside the gene matches: 11. The CDR3 covers 18 residues. Germline V gene sequence: CDR1 MNHEY, CDR2 SVGAGI. Here the CDR3 DNA reads TGTGCCAGCAGCCCGAGGGGGCGAGTAGGCTCCTATAATTCACCCCTCCACTTT. This codes for CASSPRGRVGSYNSPLHF.

The rearrangement joins TRBV2 to TRBJ1-4; D is uncertain. The germline CDR1 and CDR2 sequences are SNHLY and FYNNEI. The CDR3 covers 11 residues. V lost 5 bases and J lost 11, with 9 bases in between. This CDR3 is CASSLVGKLFF. The CDR3 DNA is TGTGCCAGCAGTCTTGTAGGGAAACTGTTTTTT.

This clonotype was seen many times. This chain links TRBV14 with TRBJ1-1; no firm D call. Trimming shortened V by 3 bases and J by 1 base, and 9 bases separated the two germline ends. Germline V gives CDR1 SGHDN, CDR2 FVKESK. CDR3 length: 14 amino acids. CDR3 region: CASSQGTWNTEAFF. The CDR3 DNA is TGTGCCAGCAGCCAGGGTACTTGGAACACTGAAGCTTTCTTT. Together with reference TRBV14 and TRBJ1-1, the CDR3 gives the full variable domain: EAGVTQFPSHSVIEKGQTVTLRCDPISGHDNLYWYRRVMGKEIKFLLHFVKESKQDESGMPNNRFLAERTGGTYSTLKVQPAELEDSGVYFCASSQGTWNTEAFFGQGTRLTVV.

The chain has TRBV6-2 or TRBV6-3 and TRBJ2-5; 10 bases match TRBD1. The germline V gene encodes CDR1 MNHEY and CDR2 SVGEGT. The CDR3 runs to 17 residues. Trimming took 5 bases from V and 4 from J; bases not matched to a gene: 13. This CDR3 reads CASSTRTGTGVGETQYF. The CDR3 region has the DNA TGTGCCAGCAGTACAAGAACCGGGACAGGGGTTGGAGAGACCCAGTACTTC.

This clonotype was recorded at least ten times. The chain's CDR3 is CASSFGQGSYNEQFF. The CDR3 nucleotides are TGTGCCAGCAGTTTTGGACAGGGGTCCTACAATGAGCAGTTCTTC. The rearrangement joins TRBV2 to TRBJ2-1; 9 positions agree with TRBD1. The CDR3 has 15 residues. The V gene end was trimmed by 5 bases and the J gene end by 1 base; junction bases not matched to a gene: 3. Germline lookup yields CDR1 SNHLY and CDR2 FYNNEI. The full variable domain, rest sourced from reference TRBV2 and TRBJ2-1, is EPEVTQTPSHQVTQMGQEVILRCVPISNHLYFYWYRQILGQKVEFLVSFYNNEISEKSEIFDDQFSVERPDGSNFTLKIRSTKLEDSAMYFCASSFGQGSYNEQFFGPGTRLTVL.

This clonotype turned up a few times. This sequence joins TRBV11-2 and TRBJ2-2; D remains ambiguous. Germline V gives CDR1 SGHAT, CDR2 FQNNGV. The CDR3 has 15 amino acids. The V end lost 2 bases, the J end lost 1 base, and 8 bases lay between the germline ends. The DNA for the CDR3 is TGTGCCAGCAGCTTAAACGCAGGGAACACCGGGGAGCTGTTTTTT. Translating gives CASSLNAGNTGELFF.

This clonotype was recorded at least ten times. The chain uses TRBV11-1 and TRBJ1-6; D gene ambiguous. V dropped 5 bases and J dropped 13 bases, with 18 bases sitting between them. The germline V gene encodes CDR1 SGHAT and CDR2 FQDESV (reference sequence). The CDR3 contains 14 residues. The CDR3 here is CASSQTDLSSPLHF. DNA for the CDR3: TGTGCCAGCAGCCAGACGGATCTTAGTTCCCCCCTCCACTTT.

In its sample, this clonotype was seen many times. The chain employs TRBV7-2 and TRBJ1-1; D may be TRBD1 (5 bases). Germline CDR1 reads SGHTA; CDR2 reads FQGNSA. This CDR3 is built from 14 residues. The V end was cut by 3 bases, the J end by 2 bases, with 10 bases between. CDR3 bases: TGTGCCAGCAGCTTGGGAAGGGGCAACACTGAAGCTTTCTTT. Its protein product is CASSLGRGNTEAFF.